This section outlines one T cell receptor beta chain sequence together with its context. Germline V gene data show CDR1 as SGHTA and CDR2 as FQGNSA. This CDR3 has 15 amino acids. The V end was cut by 0 bases, the J end by 0 bases, with 7 bases between. This sample was taken from a study of T cells in Graves' hyperthyroidism and ophthalmopathy. TCR beta CDR3 regions were amplified from RNA transcripts. Researchers ran a first-round RT-PCR on the TCR CDR3 using the HTBI primer set. TCRdb redid the calling of the multiplex PCR reads with MiXCR, one entry per CDR3 protein. The data show hundreds of thousands of distinct CDR3 sequences, approximately 15% seen once.

Sequences were obtained from blood. The chain combines TRBV7-2 with TRBJ2-3; D is uncertain. The clonotype comes from a woman aged 30 to 39 with Graves' hyperthyroidism that later progressed to Graves' ophthalmopathy. CDR3 coding DNA: TGTGCCAGCAGCTTAGCGCAGAGAAGCACAGATACGCAGTATTTT. Protein sequence: CASSLAQRSTDTQYF.